This T cell receptor beta chain stems from a study of cytomegalovirus exposure and HLA in healthy donors. At the level of the study: There were nearly 120 million unique TCR beta sequences, drawn from approximately 190 million T cells, in an earlier analysis.

It was with 60 Vbeta and 13 Jbeta primers that the PCR ran. Method: immunoSEQ multiplex PCR; TCRdb's copy keeps in-frame clones and lacks some. This table has 80,000 to 95,000 clones, more than 55% appearing once. Trimming took 1 base from V and 2 from J, leaving 13 bases between them. The CDR3 is 15 residues long. CDR1 is GTSNPN and CDR2 is SVGIG in the germline V gene (reference sequence). The sequencing input was PBMCs. This chain joins TRBV30 and TRBJ2-3; possible D gene TRBD2, 6 bases. The TCR originated in a human donor in good health. CDR3 DNA: TGTGCCTGGAGTGCCCTGGGGGAGGCCACAGATACGCAGTATTTT. It specifies CAWSALGEATDTQYF.